This T cell receptor beta chain was sequenced during a study of cytomegalovirus exposure and HLA in healthy donors. The CDR3 runs to 16 residues. CDR1 is SGHKS and CDR2 is YYEKEE in the germline V gene (reference sequence). V was clipped by 4 bases and J by 0 bases, with 14 bases between them. Of note for this clone: The antigen remains undetermined.

This PCR relied on a set of 60 Vbeta primers and 13 Jbeta primers. Only in-frame clones appear in the TCRdb table, and some are missing; sequencing was by immunoSEQ multiplex PCR. The sample shows about 120,000 clones, around 70% of them seen only once. Whole-study results and caveats: Associated with HLA alleles at 0.05 false discovery rate in a later analysis were some 18,000 TCR beta sequences.

The sequencing sample was made of PBMCs. The TCR comes from a man aged 30 to 39 in good health and CMV-seropositive. V and J are TRBV5-5 and TRBJ2-1; the D gene is possibly TRBD2 (5 bases). The CDR3 DNA sequence: TGTGCCAGCAGCGCGGACGACTACAGCTCCTACAATGAGCAGTTCTTC. Translated: CASSADDYSSYNEQFF.